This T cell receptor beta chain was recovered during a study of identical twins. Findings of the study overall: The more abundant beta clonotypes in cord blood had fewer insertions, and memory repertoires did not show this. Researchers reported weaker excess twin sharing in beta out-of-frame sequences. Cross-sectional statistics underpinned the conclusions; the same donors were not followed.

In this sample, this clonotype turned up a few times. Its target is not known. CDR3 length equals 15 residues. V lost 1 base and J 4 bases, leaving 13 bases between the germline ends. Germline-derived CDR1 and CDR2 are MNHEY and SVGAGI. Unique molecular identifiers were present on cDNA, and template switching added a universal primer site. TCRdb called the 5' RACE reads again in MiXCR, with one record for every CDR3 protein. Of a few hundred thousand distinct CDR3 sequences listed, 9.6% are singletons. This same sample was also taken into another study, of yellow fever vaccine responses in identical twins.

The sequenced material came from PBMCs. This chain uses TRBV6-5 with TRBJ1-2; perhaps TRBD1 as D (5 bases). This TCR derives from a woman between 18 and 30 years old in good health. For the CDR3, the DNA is TGTGCCAGCAGTTACTTGCCAGGGAGTTCCTATGGCTACACCTTC. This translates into CASSYLPGSSYGYTF.